The 25 T cell receptor beta chains presented below share a single source sample, sequenced in a study of CDR3 diversity in severe acne. From the PCR reads, TCRdb called clonotypes with MiXCR, one entry per CDR3 protein. The repertoire includes tens of thousands of distinct CDR3 sequences, 45% to 65% of them detected once, and roughly an eighth sits in the top ten. The sequencing input was blood. All receptors derive from a male donor in good health, without acne.

This clonotype showed up just a few times. The rearrangement uses TRBV29-1 and TRBJ1-1; D not certain. CDR3 length equals 13 residues. CDR1 SQVTM and CDR2 ANQGSEA come from the germline V gene. The V end was cut by 5 bases, the J end by 1 base, with 11 bases between. Written as DNA, the CDR3 is TGCAGCGTTTTTAGCCGCGGGAACACTGAAGCTTTCTTT. Protein sequence: CSVFSRGNTEAFF.

This rearrangement joins TRBV11-2 to TRBJ2-7; D is possibly TRBD1 (6 bases). The ends were cut back, 5 bases at V and 5 bases at J, with 16 bases in the middle. Germline CDR1 is SGHAT and CDR2 is FQNNGV. There are 14 residues in the CDR3. CDR3 sequence: CASSPNRDVDEQYF. CDR3 sequence (DNA): TGTGCCAGCAGCCCCAACAGGGACGTGGACGAGCAGTACTTC.

This clonotype turned up a few times. The chain has TRBV15 and TRBJ1-1, with D possibly being TRBD1 (5 bases). Germline CDR1 and CDR2: LNHNV and YYDKDF (reference sequence). The CDR3 sequence is 14 residues long. Trimming pared 4 bases from V and 7 bases from J, leaving 16 bases between. Written as DNA, the CDR3 is TGTGCCACCAGCACAACTTGGGGGGGTGATGAAGCTTTCTTT. It yields the protein CATSTTWGGDEAFF.

There are many counts of this clonotype. The gene calls are TRBV4-1 and TRBJ1-2; D is uncertain. V lost 1 base, J lost 3 bases, and 3 bases lay in between. Per the germline V gene, CDR1 is MGHRA and CDR2 is YSYEKL. This CDR3 contains 12 residues. The CDR3 region is CASSQVDYGYTF. CDR3 in DNA: TGCGCCAGCAGCCAAGTGGACTATGGCTACACCTTC.

This chain connects TRBV5-1 to TRBJ2-1, with 7 bases matching TRBD1. Germline V gives CDR1 SGHRS, CDR2 YFSETQ. J lost 2 bases, V lost 4 bases, and 6 bases had no gene match. The CDR3 spans 15 residues. The CDR3 nucleotides are TGCGCCAGCAGCCCTGACAGGGACACCTACAATGAGCAGTTCTTC. This sequence encodes CASSPDRDTYNEQFF.

The chain carries TRBV20-1 and TRBJ2-7; D call uncertain. Germline V gene data show CDR1 as DFQATT and CDR2 as SNEGSKA (reference sequence). This CDR3 is 13 amino acids long. V lost 2 bases to trimming and J lost 6 bases, with 14 bases between them. The CDR3 is CSARRPPGPEQYF. The CDR3, as DNA: TGCAGTGCTAGACGTCCGCCGGGTCCCGAGCAGTACTTC.

This clonotype was detected ten times or more. The DNA of the CDR3 is TGTGCCAGCAGCGTAGCTAGTGTCACAGATACGCAGTATTTT. This translates into CASSVASVTDTQYF. The rearrangement joins TRBV9 to TRBJ2-3, with D uncertain. The CDR3 spans 14 residues. Germline assignment: CDR1 SGDLS and CDR2 YYNGEE. Trimming took off 0 bases at V and 2 bases at J, with 7 bases between the two ends. The whole variable domain, remainder taken from reference TRBV9 and TRBJ2-3, is DSGVTQTPKHLITATGQRVTLRCSPRSGDLSVYWYQQSLDQGLQFLIQYYNGEERAKGNILERFSAQQFPDLHSELNLSSLELGDSALYFCASSVASVTDTQYFGPGTRLTVL.

The CDR3 DNA reads as TGTGCCAGCAGCTTAGGGCAGGATCAGCCCCAGCATTTT. Translating it yields CASSLGQDQPQHF. The rearrangement uses TRBV7-9 and TRBJ1-5, with no clear D. The CDR3 covers 13 residues. CDR1 SEHNR and CDR2 FQNEAQ come from the germline V gene (reference sequence). V shed 1 base and J shed 5 bases, with 6 bases lying between them.

V usage is TRBV14 and J usage is TRBJ2-5, with 7 bases identical to TRBD2. CDR1 and CDR2 from the germline V gene are SGHDN and FVKESK. This CDR3 spans 17 amino acids. With 1 base clipped from V and 5 bases from J, the junction kept 13 bases outside the gene matches. CDR3 protein: CASSQVRLAREVETQYF. CDR3 sequence (DNA): TGTGCCAGCAGCCAAGTCCGACTAGCTCGAGAGGTGGAGACCCAGTACTTC.

This clonotype appeared many times. The rearrangement uses TRBV7-9 and TRBJ1-3, with D uncertain. Germline CDR1 reads SEHNR; CDR2 reads FQNEAQ (reference sequence). The germline V and J ends were trimmed by 0 bases and 0 bases, with 15 bases remaining between them. The CDR3 contains 18 residues. The CDR3 region has the DNA TGTGCCAGCAGCTTAGCTCCTGGACGGAAATTCTCTGGAAACACCATATATTTT. This sequence encodes CASSLAPGRKFSGNTIYF.

The genes are TRBV2 and TRBJ1-5; 10 bases map to TRBD1. Germline loops: CDR1 SNHLY, CDR2 FYNNEI. Trimming removed 6 bases from V and 2 bases from J; junction bases left unmatched: 4. The CDR3 covers 15 residues. The CDR3 sequence: CASRGDRGGNQPQHF. The CDR3 DNA follows: TGTGCCAGCAGGGGGGACAGGGGAGGCAATCAGCCCCAGCATTTT.

This clonotype was seen a handful of times. The chain combines TRBV10-3 with TRBJ1-5; D gene unclear. CDR3 length: 14 residues. V gave up 6 bases and J gave up 2 bases, with 11 bases separating them. Germline-derived CDR1 and CDR2 are ENHRY and SYGVKD. CDR3 DNA: TGTGCCATCAGCGCTGCGGCGGGCAATCAGCCCCAGCATTTT. Its translation: CAISAAAGNQPQHF.

This clonotype was recorded many times. The V call is TRBV18, the J call TRBJ2-5; maybe TRBD2 (6 bases). The CDR3 runs 13 residues. Trimming shortened V by 3 bases and J by 2 bases, and 7 bases separated the two germline ends. Germline V gives CDR1 KGHSH, CDR2 LQKENI. In nucleotides, the CDR3 is TGTGCCAGCTCACCGGAGGGGCAAGAGACCCAGTACTTC. Translated, it gives CASSPEGQETQYF.

This clonotype appeared many times. V is TRBV6-6 and J is TRBJ1-1; D uncertain. This CDR3 is 14 amino acids long. V shed 7 bases and J shed 2 bases, with 14 bases lying between them. Germline-derived CDR1 and CDR2 are MNHNY and SVGAGI (reference sequence). CDR3 DNA sequence: TGTGCCAGCACCGAAAGGGCAGTTAACACTGAAGCTTTCTTT. It specifies CASTERAVNTEAFF.

This clonotype is medium-sized in the sample. The genes are TRBV25-1 and TRBJ1-5; D may be TRBD1 (6 bases). Germline V gene sequence: CDR1 MGHDK, CDR2 SYGVNS. V lost 3 bases and J lost 8, with 14 bases in between. The CDR3 consists of 14 residues. The CDR3 region has the DNA TGTGCCAGCAGTGAGGCAGGGGACATCAAGCCCCAGCATTTT. Translation gives CASSEAGDIKPQHF.

V usage is TRBV7-2 and J usage is TRBJ2-5, with 11 bases matching TRBD2. The CDR3 sequence is 14 residues long. CDR1 is SGHTA and CDR2 is FQGNSA in the germline V gene. The V and J ends lost 5 bases and 6 bases, in that order; junction bases with no gene match: 5. CDR3 amino acids: CASSTPSGRKTQYF. CDR3 sequence (DNA): TGTGCCAGCAGCACTCCTAGCGGGAGGAAGACCCAGTACTTC.

As regards this clonotype: The DNA is left out, because the CDR3 cannot be placed on it with certainty; the CDR3 is given as TCRdb lists it. V gene TRBV11-2 combines with J gene TRBJ2-5. With termini counted, the CDR3 has 18 amino acids. Germline V gene data show CDR1 as SGHAT and CDR2 as FQNNGV. The CDR3 loop reads CASSFYICSAQEQETQYF.

About this clonotype: One junction end disagrees with the germline gene, perhaps due to a read error. This chain uses TRBV9 with TRBJ2-7; 10 positions agree with TRBD2. From germline, CDR1 is SGDLS and CDR2 YYNGEE. The CDR3 has 16 amino acids. The CDR3 sequence is CASSQESTSGIYEQYF. The CDR3 nucleotides are TGCGCCAGCAGCCAAGAGTCCACTAGCGGGATCTACGAGCAGTACTTC.

This clonotype has just a few counts. The gene calls are TRBV5-8 and TRBJ2-2; D remains ambiguous. The V end was cut by 4 bases, the J end by 0 bases, with 13 bases between. Germline CDR1 reads SGHTS; CDR2 reads YDEGEE. This CDR3 comprises 16 residues. CDR3: CASSQEVLTNTGELFF. Here the CDR3 DNA reads TGTGCCAGCAGCCAAGAGGTCCTGACGAACACCGGGGAGCTGTTTTTT.

The chain links TRBV30 to TRBJ1-3, with unresolved D. Germline V gene lookup returns CDR1 GTSNPN and CDR2 SVGIG (reference sequence). Trimming removed 5 bases from V and 9 bases from J, with 23 bases in between. This CDR3 is built from 15 residues. Here the CDR3 reads CAWEAPARGRSTIYF. Here the CDR3 DNA reads TGTGCCTGGGAAGCCCCGGCCAGAGGTCGGTCCACCATATATTTT.

This clonotype appeared a few times. CDR3 nucleotides: TGTGCCAGCATGGCTGGGGGAGATACGCAGTATTTT. Translating gives CASMAGGDTQYF. The rearrangement joins TRBV25-1 to TRBJ2-3; either TRBD1 or TRBD2 may supply D (5 bases each). The CDR3 loop spans 12 amino acids. With 7 bases removed from V and 5 bases from J, the gap between germline ends came to 10 bases. CDR1 MGHDK and CDR2 SYGVNS come from the germline V gene. The full variable domain, with the rest looked up from reference TRBV25-1 and TRBJ2-3, is EADIYQTPRYLVIGTGKKITLECSQTMGHDKMYWYQQDPGMELHLIHYSYGVNSTEKGDLSSESTVSRIRTEHFPLTLESARPSHTSQYLCASMAGGDTQYFGPGTRLTVL.

Regarding this clonotype: In this CDR3 the conserved last residue, phenylalanine or tryptophan, is missing, so a read error is likely. This sequence joins TRBV12-3 or TRBV12-4 and TRBJ2-2, with 9 bases matching TRBD1. The CDR3 length is 16 residues. The V gene end was trimmed by 5 bases and the J gene end by 4 bases; junction bases not matched to a gene: 8. The CDR3 region is CASSPKTGGSTGELFL. In DNA, the CDR3 is TGTGCCAGCAGTCCCAAGACAGGGGGTAGCACCGGGGAGCTGTTTCTT.

V gene TRBV4-1 combines with J gene TRBJ2-5; 7 nucleotides agree with TRBD1. CDR3 size: 16 residues. Per the germline V gene, CDR1 is MGHRA and CDR2 is YSYEKL. The ends lost 1 base at V and 1 base at J; junction bases unmatched: 6. The CDR3 region is CASSQVATGTQETQYF. The CDR3 DNA reads as TGCGCCAGCAGCCAAGTAGCGACAGGGACCCAAGAGACCCAGTACTTC.

This rearrangement joins TRBV24-1 to TRBJ2-7; 11 bases map to TRBD2. There are 16 residues in the CDR3. Germline V lookup: CDR1 KGHDR, CDR2 SFDVKD. Trimming removed 4 bases from V and 3 bases from J; junction bases left unmatched: 7. CDR3 protein: CATSEAGLAALYEQYF. The CDR3 DNA sequence: TGTGCCACCAGTGAGGCGGGACTAGCGGCCCTCTACGAGCAGTACTTC.

This clonotype has at least ten counts. The chain has TRBV3-1 and TRBJ2-4; D gene unclear. The CDR3 covers 14 residues. V was trimmed by 4 bases and J by 3 bases, leaving 10 bases between them. Germline-derived CDR1 and CDR2 are LGHDT and YNNKEL (reference sequence). The CDR3 nucleotides are TGTGCCAGCAGCCCAAGGGATATCAAAAACATTCAGTACTTC. This codes for CASSPRDIKNIQYF.